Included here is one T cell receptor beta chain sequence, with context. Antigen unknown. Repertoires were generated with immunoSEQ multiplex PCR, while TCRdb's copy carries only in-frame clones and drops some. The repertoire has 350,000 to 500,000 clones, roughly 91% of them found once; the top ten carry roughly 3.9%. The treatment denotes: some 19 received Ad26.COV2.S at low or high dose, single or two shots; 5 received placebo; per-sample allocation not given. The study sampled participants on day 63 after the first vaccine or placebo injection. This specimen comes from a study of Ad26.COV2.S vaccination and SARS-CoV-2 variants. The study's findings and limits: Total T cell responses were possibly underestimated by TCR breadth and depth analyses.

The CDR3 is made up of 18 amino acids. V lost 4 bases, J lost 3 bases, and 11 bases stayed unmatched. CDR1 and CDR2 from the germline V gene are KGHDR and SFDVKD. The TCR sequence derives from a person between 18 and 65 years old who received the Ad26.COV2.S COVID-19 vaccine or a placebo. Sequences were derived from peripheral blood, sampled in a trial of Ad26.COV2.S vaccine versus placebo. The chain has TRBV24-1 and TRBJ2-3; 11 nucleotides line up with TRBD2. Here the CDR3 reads CATSEIPLSGRETDTQYF. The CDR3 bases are TGTGCCACCAGTGAGATCCCCCTTAGCGGGAGGGAAACAGATACGCAGTATTTT.